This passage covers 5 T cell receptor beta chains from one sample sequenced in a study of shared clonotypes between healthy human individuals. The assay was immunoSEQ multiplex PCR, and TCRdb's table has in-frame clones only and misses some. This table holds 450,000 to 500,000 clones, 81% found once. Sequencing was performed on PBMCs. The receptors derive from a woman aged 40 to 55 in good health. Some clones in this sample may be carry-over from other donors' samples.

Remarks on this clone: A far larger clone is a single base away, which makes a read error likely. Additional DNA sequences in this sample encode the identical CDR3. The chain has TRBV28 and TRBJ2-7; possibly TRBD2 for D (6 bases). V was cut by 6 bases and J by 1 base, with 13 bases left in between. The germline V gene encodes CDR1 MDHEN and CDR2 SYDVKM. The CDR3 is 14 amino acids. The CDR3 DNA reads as TGTGCCAGCAGGCTAGCAGGGACTTCCTACGAGCAGTACTTC. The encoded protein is CASRLAGTSYEQYF.

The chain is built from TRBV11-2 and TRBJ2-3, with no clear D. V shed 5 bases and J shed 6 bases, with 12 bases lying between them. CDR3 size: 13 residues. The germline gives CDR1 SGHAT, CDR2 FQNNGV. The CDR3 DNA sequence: TGTGCCAGCAGCCCCCACCCCGTCGATACGCAGTATTTT. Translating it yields CASSPHPVDTQYF.

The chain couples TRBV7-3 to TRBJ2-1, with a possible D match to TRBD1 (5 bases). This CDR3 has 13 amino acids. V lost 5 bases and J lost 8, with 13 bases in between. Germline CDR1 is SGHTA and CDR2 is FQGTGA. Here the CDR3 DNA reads TGTGCCAGCAGCGCGGCAGGGTTCGATGAGCAGTTCTTC. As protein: CASSAAGFDEQFF. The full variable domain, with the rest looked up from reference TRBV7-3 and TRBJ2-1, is GAGVSQTPSNKVTEKGKYVELRCDPISGHTALYWYRQSLGQGPEFLIYFQGTGAADDSGLPNDRFFAVRPEGSVSTLKIQRTERGDSAVYLCASSAAGFDEQFFGPGTRLTVL.

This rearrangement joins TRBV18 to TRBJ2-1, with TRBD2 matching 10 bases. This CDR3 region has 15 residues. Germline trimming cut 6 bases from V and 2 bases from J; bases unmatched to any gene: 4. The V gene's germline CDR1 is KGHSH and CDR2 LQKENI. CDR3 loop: CASSPTSGTYNEQFF. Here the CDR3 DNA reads TGTGCCAGCTCCCCCACTAGCGGGACCTACAATGAGCAGTTCTTC.

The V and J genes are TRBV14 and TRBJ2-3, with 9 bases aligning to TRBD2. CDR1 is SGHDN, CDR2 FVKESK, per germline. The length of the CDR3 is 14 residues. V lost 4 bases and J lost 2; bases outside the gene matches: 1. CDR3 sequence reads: CASSRGLATDTQYF. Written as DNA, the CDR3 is TGTGCCAGCAGCCGGGGACTAGCCACAGATACGCAGTATTTT.